This entry lists 25 T cell receptor beta chains sequenced from one sample in a study of T cells in Graves' hyperthyroidism and ophthalmopathy. The CDR3 regions of TCR beta were amplified from RNA transcripts. The HTBI set primed first-round TCR CDR3 RT-PCR. TCRdb reprocessed the multiplex PCR reads with MiXCR, giving one entry per CDR3 protein. This sample has about 540,000 distinct CDR3 sequences, with 46% found just once. The sequenced sample was peripheral blood or thyroid tissue (not recorded which). These receptor sequences come from a woman aged 18-29 years with Graves' hyperthyroidism.

This clonotype was observed a handful of times. The rearrangement uses TRBV7-2 and TRBJ2-5; 9 bases line up with TRBD2. The V segment lost 5 bases and the J segment 5 bases; nucleotides outside the gene matches: 18. The CDR3 covers 18 residues. Germline V gives CDR1 SGHTA, CDR2 FQGNSA. CDR3 amino acids: CASSRYGAGGLEGETQYF. The CDR3 DNA reads as TGTGCCAGCAGCCGTTATGGGGCGGGAGGGCTGGAGGGGGAGACCCAGTACTTC.

The chain is built from TRBV7-8 and TRBJ2-6; 11 nucleotides match TRBD1. The CDR3 sequence is 18 residues long. V dropped 5 bases and J dropped 4; count of bases not matched to a gene: 10. Germline lookup yields CDR1 SGHVS and CDR2 FQNEAQ. The CDR3 region is CASSPLGTGGSGANVLTF. The CDR3 DNA reads TGTGCCAGCAGCCCCCTCGGGACAGGGGGTTCCGGGGCCAACGTCCTGACTTTC.

The chain joins TRBV7-2 to TRBJ2-1; D is unresolved. CDR1 and CDR2 (germline): SGHTA, FQGNSA. The CDR3 spans 13 residues. V was shortened by 1 base and J by 6 bases, with 7 bases between the two germline ends. In DNA form, the CDR3 reads TGTGCCAGCAGCTTAGACTCGACCAATGAGCAGTTCTTC. Amino acid sequence: CASSLDSTNEQFF.

There are many counts of this clonotype. The rearrangement links TRBV5-1 to TRBJ1-2, with D possibly matching TRBD1 (5 bases). Trimming stripped 3 bases from V and 0 bases from J, with 12 bases between. CDR1 SGHRS and CDR2 YFSETQ come from the germline V gene. This CDR3 has 15 amino acids. The CDR3 protein is CASSWGRDSNYGYTF. The CDR3 region has the DNA TGCGCCAGCAGCTGGGGAAGGGACTCTAACTATGGCTACACCTTC.

This clonotype was picked up many times. The V gene is TRBV6-5, the J gene TRBJ2-5; no definite D call. CDR1 is MNHEY and CDR2 is SVGAGI in the germline V gene. Trimming stripped 6 bases from V and 5 bases from J, with 10 bases between. The CDR3 covers 12 residues. CDR3 sequence (DNA): TGTGCCAGCAGCGCAATGGAGGAGACCCAGTACTTC. As protein: CASSAMEETQYF.

The V and J genes are TRBV20-1 and TRBJ2-5; TRBD2 aligns across 12 bases. Unmatched junction bases numbered 9, after V lost 5 bases and J lost 5 bases. CDR1 is DFQATT, CDR2 SNEGSKA, per germline (reference sequence). The CDR3 consists of 15 residues. The CDR3 sequence: CSAPTTSGSSETQYF. The CDR3 DNA is TGCAGTGCTCCAACGACTAGCGGGAGTTCCGAGACCCAGTACTTC.

This clonotype was found many times. The chain joins TRBV20-1 to TRBJ1-2; no firm D call. The CDR3 is 13 amino acids. V was shortened by 1 base and J by 2 bases, with 8 bases between the two germline ends. Germline CDR1 DFQATT, CDR2 SNEGSKA (reference sequence). This CDR3 is CSARVPGNYGYTF. CDR3 nucleotides: TGCAGTGCTAGAGTTCCGGGGAACTATGGCTACACCTTC.

This chain joins TRBV24-1 and TRBJ2-2; D is perhaps TRBD1 (5 bases). V was clipped by 8 bases and J by 4 bases, with 13 bases between them. The V gene's germline CDR1 is KGHDR and CDR2 SFDVKD. This CDR3 is 14 amino acids long. This CDR3 reads CATMRGQGTGELFF. Here the CDR3 DNA reads TGTGCCACCATGCGCGGACAAGGCACCGGGGAGCTGTTTTTT.

The gene calls are TRBV4-1 and TRBJ1-2; 7 nucleotides line up with TRBD1. The CDR3 loop spans 14 amino acids. V lost 1 base to trimming and J lost 6 bases; unmatched junction nucleotides: 5. Germline V gene data show CDR1 as MGHRA and CDR2 as YSYEKL. In DNA form, the CDR3 reads TGCGCCAGCAGCCAAGCAAGACAGGGCAATGGCTACACCTTC. Its protein product is CASSQARQGNGYTF.

V gene TRBV10-3 combines with J gene TRBJ1-5, with D uncertain. This CDR3 comprises 14 residues. The V gene lost 2 bases and the J gene lost 5 bases, with 10 bases spanning the gap. In germline, CDR1 is ENHRY, CDR2 SYGVKD. CDR3 coding DNA: TGTGCCATCAGTGAGGGGATCGGATATCAGCCCCAGCATTTT. This sequence encodes CAISEGIGYQPQHF.

In this sample, this clonotype turned up many times. V gene TRBV5-6 combines with J gene TRBJ2-5; D assignment may be TRBD1 or TRBD2 (6 bases each). CDR1 is SGHDT, CDR2 YYEEEE, per germline. This CDR3 region has 12 residues. The V gene lost 4 bases and the J gene lost 9 bases, with 13 bases spanning the gap. CDR3 amino acids: CASSHDRRAQYF. DNA of the CDR3: TGTGCCAGCAGCCATGACAGGAGGGCCCAGTACTTC.

There are many counts of this clonotype. The CDR3 sequence: CSARQGGQPQYF. CDR3 sequence (DNA): TGCAGCGCTAGACAGGGGGGGCAGCCCCAGTACTTC. The V and J genes are TRBV29-1 and TRBJ2-5, with 9 bases identical to TRBD1. The length of the CDR3 is 12 residues. The J segment lost 9 bases and the V segment lost 7 bases, leaving 9 bases of the junction unmatched. The germline CDR1 and CDR2 sequences are SQVTM and ANQGSEA.

Details on this clonotype: A read error is likely, as this CDR3 ends without the conserved phenylalanine or tryptophan. It is unclear where the CDR3 begins or ends on the DNA, so no DNA is shown, and the CDR3 is as TCRdb lists it. The J gene is TRBJ1-4, the V gene TRBV29-1. The V gene's germline CDR1 is SQVTM and CDR2 ANQGSEA. The CDR3 is made up of 9 amino acids, end residues included. CDR3 sequence: CSVEDYMSY.

This clonotype was detected only once. Likely a read error: the CDR3 ends without its conserved phenylalanine or tryptophan. The DNA is left out, because the CDR3 cannot be placed on it with certainty; the CDR3 is given as TCRdb lists it. The chain uses TRBV15 and TRBJ1-4; the table's D call, TRBD1, has no DNA check behind it. The CDR3 sequence runs 10 residues, both termini included. CDR1 is LNHNV, CDR2 YYDKDF, per germline (reference sequence). CDR3 amino acids: CATTHFSTGL.

This clonotype was detected ten times or more. The gene calls are TRBV6-1 and TRBJ2-7; 7 nucleotides match TRBD2. Trimming at V came to 4 bases and at J to 4 bases, leaving 10 bases not matched to a gene. Germline V gives CDR1 MNHNS, CDR2 SASEGT. The CDR3 has 15 amino acids. The CDR3 loop reads CASSVLWEGLYEQYF. In DNA form, the CDR3 reads TGTGCCAGCAGTGTTCTGTGGGAGGGCCTATACGAGCAGTACTTC.

The chain couples TRBV11-2 to TRBJ2-7, with 10 bases aligning to TRBD1. Germline V gene lookup returns CDR1 SGHAT and CDR2 FQNNGV. Trimming at V came to 5 bases and at J to 4 bases, leaving 5 bases not matched to a gene. The CDR3 length is 14 residues. For the CDR3, the DNA is TGTGCCAGCAGCGACAGGGGGCACAGATACGAGCAGTACTTC. Its translation: CASSDRGHRYEQYF.

CDR3 sequence reads: CASSLAGAKRYEQYF. CDR3 coding DNA: TGTGCCAGCAGCTTAGCGGGAGCCAAACGCTACGAGCAGTACTTC. This chain uses TRBV7-6 with TRBJ2-7, with D possibly matching TRBD2 (5 bases). The germline gives CDR1 SGHVS, CDR2 FNYEAQ. The CDR3 has 15 residues. Trimming took off 0 bases at V and 3 bases at J, with 12 bases between the two ends.

This clonotype was detected only once. The rearrangement links TRBV30 to TRBJ1-5; D is unresolved. The CDR3 contains 13 residues. V was cut by 2 bases and J by 5 bases, with 10 bases left in between. CDR1 and CDR2 from the germline V gene are GTSNPN and SVGIG (reference sequence). CDR3 DNA sequence: TGTGCCTGGAGTTTTAGCTGGGATCAGCCCCAGCATTTT. The encoded protein is CAWSFSWDQPQHF.

This sequence joins TRBV12-3 or TRBV12-4 and TRBJ1-1, with 8 bases lining up with TRBD1. With V trimmed by 5 bases and J by 7 bases, 6 bases remained unmatched. The CDR3 is 13 residues long. The CDR3 sequence: CASSTGGRIEAFF. CDR3 nucleotides: TGTGCCAGCAGTACAGGGGGTCGGATTGAAGCTTTCTTT.

This clonotype was counted at least ten times. Here the CDR3 DNA reads TGTGCCAGCAGTAGACAGGGGGAGCAGTACTTC. This translates into CASSRQGEQYF. J is TRBJ2-7 and V is TRBV12-3 or TRBV12-4; 8 nucleotides match TRBD1. The CDR3 spans 11 residues. After removal of 5 bases from V and 7 bases from J, the junction contained 1 base not matched to a gene.

The chain is built from TRBV7-2 and TRBJ1-2; 7 bases are a match to TRBD1. The trim removed 6 bases at V and 4 bases at J, leaving 5 bases unmatched. This CDR3 comprises 13 residues. The germline CDR1 and CDR2 sequences are SGHTA and FQGNSA. The CDR3 DNA reads as TGTGCCAGCAGAGAGACAGGGCGCTATGGCTACACCTTC. It specifies CASRETGRYGYTF.

The chain recombines TRBV7-9 with TRBJ2-5, with D possibly TRBD2 on 5 matching bases. The CDR3 extends over 15 amino acids. Deletions cut 3 bases from V and 2 bases from J, with 13 bases between. The germline V gene has CDR1 SEHNR and CDR2 FQNEAQ (reference sequence). CDR3 in amino acids: CASSLEEGLQETQYF. As DNA, the CDR3 is TGTGCCAGCAGCTTGGAAGAGGGCCTTCAAGAGACCCAGTACTTC. Full variable domain (remainder filled in from reference TRBV7-9 and TRBJ2-5): DTGVSQNPRHKITKRGQNVTFRCDPISEHNRLYWYRQTLGQGPEFLTYFQNEAQLEKSRLLSDRFSAERPKGSFSTLEIQRTEQGDSAMYLCASSLEEGLQETQYFGPGTRLLVL.

Concerning this clonotype itself: Just one base apart from a much larger clone, this may be a read error. The chain links TRBV28 to TRBJ2-5, with TRBD1 identical over 8 bases. From germline, CDR1 is MDHEN and CDR2 SYDVKM. The CDR3 is 17 residues long. The CDR3 DNA reads as TGTGCCAGCAGTTTAGGCGGGACAGGAAAGTACCAAGAGACCCAGTGCTTC. It translates to CASSLGGTGKYQETQCF.

The gene calls are TRBV7-2 and TRBJ1-3; TRBD1 aligns across 11 bases. The CDR3 is 15 residues long. Germline V gives CDR1 SGHTA, CDR2 FQGNSA. V dropped 5 bases and J dropped 4; count of bases not matched to a gene: 4. The CDR3 DNA reads as TGTGCCAGCAGCCCAGGACAGGGGGCAGGAAACACCATATATTTT. This codes for CASSPGQGAGNTIYF.

This clonotype was picked up a small number of times. The chain has TRBV4-2 and TRBJ2-2, with D perhaps TRBD1 (6 bases). CDR1 is LGHNA, CDR2 YNFKEQ, per germline. Trimming took off 0 bases at V and 8 bases at J, with 16 bases between the two ends. CDR3 length equals 16 residues. This chain's CDR3 is CASSQDPLTGGGELFF. CDR3 sequence (DNA): TGTGCCAGCAGCCAAGACCCCTTGACAGGCGGGGGGGAGCTGTTTTTT.